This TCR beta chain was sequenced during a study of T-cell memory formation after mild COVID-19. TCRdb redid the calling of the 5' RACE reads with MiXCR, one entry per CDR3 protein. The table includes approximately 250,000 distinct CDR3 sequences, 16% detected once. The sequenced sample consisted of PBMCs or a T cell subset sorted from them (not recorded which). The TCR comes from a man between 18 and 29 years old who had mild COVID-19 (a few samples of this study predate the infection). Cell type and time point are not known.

The CDR3 nucleotides are TGTGCCAGCAGCCTGGGGGGGGGCACCGGGGAGCTGTTTTTT. It translates to CASSLGGGTGELFF. The chain recombines TRBV9 with TRBJ2-2, with 7 bases aligning to TRBD2. The junction had 4 bases not matched to a gene; V was cut back by 4 bases and J by 4 bases. Germline CDR1 and CDR2: SGDLS and YYNGEE. The CDR3 is made up of 14 amino acids. The complete variable domain, with remaining parts taken from reference TRBV9 and TRBJ2-2, reads DSGVTQTPKHLITATGQRVTLRCSPRSGDLSVYWYQQSLDQGLQFLIQYYNGEERAKGNILERFSAQQFPDLHSELNLSSLELGDSALYFCASSLGGGTGELFFGEGSRLTVL.